Below, 9 T cell receptor beta chains from the same sample are listed, as sequenced in a study of T cell responses to AZD1222 COVID-19 vaccine. This table comes from immunoSEQ multiplex PCR, and its TCRdb copy is limited to in-frame clones, with some not included. The table lists around 200,000 clones, 88% of them singletons. This sample comprised peripheral blood, obtained on day 0 of AZD1222 vaccination. These receptors all stem from an adult in good health.

The chain uses TRBV4-3 and TRBJ2-1; 10 bases align to TRBD2. This CDR3 has 14 amino acids. Trimming removed 8 bases from V and 8 bases from J; junction bases left unmatched: 9. CDR1 is LGHNA and CDR2 is YSLEER in the germline V gene. Here the CDR3 reads CASSAGGPSDEQFF. The CDR3 DNA reads as TGCGCCAGCTCAGCGGGGGGGCCGTCGGATGAGCAGTTCTTC.

V usage is TRBV9 and J usage is TRBJ2-2, with D perhaps TRBD1 (6 bases). The CDR3 spans 14 residues. Between the trimmed V and J ends, which lost 3 bases and 8 bases, there was a span of 14 bases. The germline gives CDR1 SGDLS, CDR2 YYNGEE. CDR3 coding DNA: TGTGCCAGCAGCGCCAACAGGGTTGGAGGGGAGCTGTTTTTT. This translates into CASSANRVGGELFF.

This rearrangement joins TRBV6-6 to TRBJ1-5; tentatively, D is TRBD1 (5 bases). CDR3 length equals 14 residues. The V end was cut by 5 bases, the J end by 2 bases, with 10 bases between. Per germline, CDR1 MNHNY and CDR2 SVGAGI (reference sequence). The CDR3 sequence is CASSHLGGNQPQHF. The CDR3 DNA follows: TGTGCCAGCAGTCACCTGGGGGGCAATCAGCCCCAGCATTTT.

The chain joins TRBV5-1 to TRBJ2-5, with a possible D match to TRBD2 (6 bases). There are 14 residues in the CDR3. With 6 bases removed from V and 5 bases from J, the gap between germline ends came to 17 bases. Germline values: CDR1 SGHRS, CDR2 YFSETQ. CDR3 sequence reads: CASTPGIGRETQYF. The CDR3 coding sequence is TGCGCCAGCACCCCAGGGATAGGGAGGGAGACCCAGTACTTC. Looking up the rest from reference TRBV5-1 and TRBJ2-5 gives the full variable domain: KAGVTQTPRYLIKTRGQQVTLSCSPISGHRSVSWYQQTPGQGLQFLFEYFSETQRNKGNFPGRFSGRQFSNSRSEMNVSTLELGDSALYLCASTPGIGRETQYFGPGTRLLVL.

This clone came up a few times. The chain carries TRBV25-1 and TRBJ1-1, with TRBD1 as a possible D gene (5 bases). Germline CDR1 reads MGHDK; CDR2 reads SYGVNS. There are 13 residues in the CDR3. V was cut by 6 bases and J by 1 base, with 9 bases left in between. The CDR3 region is CASSRGGNTEAFF. DNA for the CDR3: TGTGCCAGCAGCCGGGGGGGGAACACTGAAGCTTTCTTT.

The V gene is TRBV5-6, the J gene TRBJ2-5; a possible D gene is TRBD2 (6 bases). There are 14 residues in the CDR3. From germline, CDR1 is SGHDT and CDR2 YYEEEE. Trimming took 4 bases from V and 1 from J, leaving 11 bases between them. CDR3 sequence reads: CASSLPGLQETQYF. The CDR3 DNA reads as TGTGCCAGCAGCCTCCCGGGACTCCAAGAGACCCAGTACTTC. Based on the CDR3 plus reference TRBV5-6 and TRBJ2-5, the full variable domain is DAGVTQSPTHLIKTRGQQVTLRCSPKSGHDTVSWYQQALGQGPQFIFQYYEEEERQRGNFPDRFSGHQFPNYSSELNVNALLLGDSALYLCASSLPGLQETQYFGPGTRLLVL.

This rearrangement joins TRBV4-2 to TRBJ2-7; D not certain. There are 13 residues in the CDR3. Deletions cut 0 bases from V and 2 bases from J, with 5 bases between. Germline-derived CDR1 and CDR2 are LGHNA and YNFKEQ. The CDR3 DNA sequence: TGTGCCAGCAGCCAAGACATAGCCTACGAGCAGTACTTC. Its translation is CASSQDIAYEQYF.

This clone is deemed medium-sized. The gene calls are TRBV7-6 and TRBJ1-4; D gene unclear. This CDR3 has 18 residues. With 5 bases removed from V and 8 bases from J, the gap between germline ends came to 27 bases. CDR1 and CDR2 (germline): SGHVS, FNYEAQ. The CDR3 DNA is TGTGCCAGCAGCCACCCTAGGACCGGAGAAGAAGATGGGGAAAAACTGTTTTTT. Translated: CASSHPRTGEEDGEKLFF.

The chain uses TRBV28 and TRBJ1-4, with D hard to call. CDR3 size: 16 residues. V gave up 5 bases and J gave up 3 bases, with 16 bases separating them. Germline V lookup: CDR1 MDHEN, CDR2 SYDVKM. CDR3 in amino acids: CASSTPKLGANEKLFF. The CDR3 nucleotides read TGTGCCAGCAGTACCCCTAAGCTTGGGGCTAATGAAAAACTGTTTTTT.